Listed below are T cell receptor beta chains from one sample, sequenced in a study of T cell repertoires in cytomegalovirus infection. TCRdb ran MiXCR on the reads and lists one entry per CDR3 protein. The sample shows fewer than 200,000 distinct CDR3 sequences, roughly 9.8% of them seen only once. Sequencing used PBMCs. Receptors were obtained from a human donor in good health (CMV status not recorded). Some clones in this sample may be carry-over from other donors' samples. Both conserved end residues are part of each CDR3. The D gene is left open where the match is weak. Clone size is not always given. Where it is, it says once, few, many or a class for expanded clones.

D gene	clone size	V gene	J gene	CDR3 protein	CDR3 DNA
TRBD2	many	TRBV29-1	TRBJ2-1	CSGGIAGGLTNEQFF	TGCAGCGGGGGGATAGCGGGGGGCCTTACGAATGAGCAGTTCTTC
TRBD2	few	TRBV28	TRBJ2-1	CASSFSSGDNEQFF	TGTGCCAGCAGTTTTTCTAGCGGGGACAATGAGCAGTTCTTC
NA	few	TRBV4-3	TRBJ2-1	CASSQERRSYNEQFF	TGCGCCAGCAGCCAGGAGCGGCGCTCCTACAATGAGCAGTTCTTC
NA	many	TRBV29-1	TRBJ2-3	CSVVRGDITDTQYF	TGCAGCGTTGTCAGGGGGGACATCACAGATACGCAGTATTTT
NA	few	TRBV11-2	TRBJ2-2	CASSAQTTQGTGELFF	TGTGCCAGCAGCGCGCAGACCACCCAGGGTACCGGGGAGCTGTTTTTT
NA	many	TRBV25-1	TRBJ2-7	CASSVSGIYEQYF	TGTGCCAGCAGTGTTTCAGGGATCTACGAGCAGTACTTC
NA	many	TRBV7-2	TRBJ1-1	CASSSRIHGTEAFF	TGTGCCAGCAGCTCCCGAATCCACGGAACTGAAGCTTTCTTT
TRBD1	many	TRBV7-2	TRBJ1-2	CASSSDRENGYTF	TGTGCCAGCAGCTCGGACAGGGAGAATGGCTACACCTTC
TRBD1	many	TRBV6-1	TRBJ2-7	CASSGTGLWGEQYF	TGTGCCAGCAGTGGGACAGGGTTATGGGGGGAGCAGTACTTC
TRBD2	many	TRBV7-2	TRBJ2-1	CASSVGGGGAYNEQFF	TGTGCCAGCAGCGTAGGGGGCGGGGGGGCCTACAATGAGCAGTTCTTC
NA	many	TRBV29-1	TRBJ2-5	CSVATGGHPETQYF	TGCAGCGTTGCCACGGGGGGACACCCAGAGACCCAGTACTTC
NA	few	TRBV6-2/TRBV6-3	TRBJ2-3	CASSWAEVVDTQYF	TGTGCCAGCAGTTGGGCGGAGGTAGTAGATACGCAGTATTTT
TRBD2	many	TRBV20-1	TRBJ2-5	CSARAYILAGAETQYF	TGCAGTGCTAGGGCCTATATACTAGCGGGAGCTGAGACCCAGTACTTC
NA	many	TRBV7-2	TRBJ1-5	CASSLDREQPQHF	TGTGCCAGCAGCTTAGACAGGGAACAGCCCCAGCATTTT
NA	NA	TRBV5-1	TRBJ2-7	CASARAGYEQYF	TGCGCCAGCGCGAGGGCGGGCTACGAGCAGTACTTC
TRBD2	few	TRBV12-3/TRBV12-4	TRBJ2-3	CASSASAGMGRGTQYF	TGTGCCAGCAGCGCTTCAGCGGGGATGGGTCGGGGTACGCAGTATTTT
TRBD2	few	TRBV14	TRBJ2-5	CASSQVLAGGLYQETQYF	TGTGCCAGCAGCCAAGTCCTAGCGGGGGGACTGTACCAAGAGACCCAGTACTTC
TRBD2	many	TRBV7-2	TRBJ2-1	CASSLDRFGGESSYNEQFF	TGTGCCAGCAGCTTAGATCGGTTTGGGGGGGAAAGCTCCTACAATGAGCAGTTCTTC
NA	many	TRBV6-5	TRBJ1-1	CASSYSISGTLNTEAFF	TGTGCCAGCAGTTATTCTATATCAGGCACCTTGAACACTGAAGCTTTCTTT
TRBD2	many	TRBV7-2	TRBJ2-3	CASSLRKREATIYTQYF	TGTGCCAGCAGTCTTAGGAAGCGGGAGGCGACCATCTATACGCAGTATTTT
NA	NA	TRBV20-1	TRBJ1-5	CSARMGFDNQPQHF	TGCAGTGCTAGAATGGGTTTTGACAATCAGCCCCAGCATTTT
TRBD1	few	TRBV28	TRBJ2-1	CASSPSPGTGINGNEQFF	TGTGCCAGCAGTCCTAGTCCCGGGACAGGGATTAACGGCAATGAGCAGTTCTTC
NA	few	TRBV28	TRBJ2-1	CASIKRQGGLYNEQFF	TGTGCCAGCATCAAGAGGCAGGGGGGCTTATACAATGAGCAGTTCTTC
NA	NA	TRBV29-1	TRBJ1-1	CSVGKPGVGNTEAFF	TGCAGCGTTGGTAAACCTGGGGTCGGAAACACTGAAGCTTTCTTT
NA	NA	TRBV11-3	TRBJ2-3	CASSFSGPDTQYF	TGTGCCAGCAGCTTCTCAGGACCAGATACGCAGTATTTT
NA	many	TRBV28	TRBJ2-7	CASSPPGLGLSYEQYF	TGTGCCAGCAGTCCACCAGGGCTCGGCCTCTCCTACGAGCAGTACTTC
NA	few	TRBV5-6	TRBJ2-5	CASSSSGPRTQYF	TGTGCCAGCAGCTCGAGCGGACCACGGACCCAGTACTTC
NA	NA	TRBV20-1	TRBJ2-1	CSAEGIVGVNEQFF	TGCAGTGCCGAAGGGATTGTCGGGGTCAATGAGCAGTTCTTC
NA	many	TRBV5-4	TRBJ2-1	CASSFPFGEMGNEQFF	TGTGCCAGCAGCTTCCCCTTCGGGGAGATGGGAAATGAGCAGTTCTTC
NA	many	TRBV6-2/TRBV6-3	TRBJ1-2	CASSSDARRGYTF	TGTGCCAGCAGTTCGGACGCGCGCAGGGGCTACACCTTC
TRBD1	few	TRBV6-6	TRBJ2-7	CASSYPLPGQGFTYEQYF	TGTGCCAGCAGTTACCCCCTTCCGGGACAGGGCTTTACCTACGAGCAGTACTTC
TRBD1	many	TRBV7-6	TRBJ2-1	CASSLVVRGSINEQFF	TGTGCCAGCAGCTTAGTGGTCAGGGGGTCGATAAATGAGCAGTTCTTC
TRBD1	many	TRBV7-2	TRBJ1-4	CASSSQGGWNEKLFF	TGTGCCAGCAGCTCGCAGGGGGGTTGGAATGAAAAACTGTTTTTT
TRBD2	few	TRBV7-2	TRBJ2-5	CASSLVPSASGGAQETQYF	TGTGCCAGCAGCTTAGTCCCGTCGGCCAGCGGGGGGGCCCAAGAGACCCAGTACTTC
NA	few	TRBV6-2/TRBV6-3	TRBJ1-1	CASSYRSTEAFF	TGTGCCAGCAGTTACCGGAGCACTGAAGCTTTCTTT
NA	NA	TRBV28	TRBJ1-5	CASSPGHGFQPQHF	TGTGCCAGCAGTCCAGGGCACGGTTTCCAGCCCCAGCATTTT
TRBD2	many	TRBV7-2	TRBJ2-3	CASSEPGLAGGSAQYF	TGTGCCAGCAGCGAACCGGGACTAGCGGGAGGGTCGGCGCAGTATTTT
TRBD1	many	TRBV7-2	TRBJ2-7	CASSFRTGAYEQYF	TGTGCCAGCAGCTTTAGGACAGGGGCTTACGAGCAGTACTTC
NA	NA	TRBV29-1	TRBJ2-7	CSVVQGSYEQYF	TGCAGCGTTGTACAGGGCTCGTACGAGCAGTACTTC
NA	many	TRBV6-1	TRBJ2-1	CASRGYRTDASYNEQFF	TGTGCCAGCAGGGGATATAGGACAGATGCCTCCTACAATGAGCAGTTCTTC
NA	many	TRBV12-3/TRBV12-4	TRBJ2-3	CASSFGQGTDTQYF	TGTGCCAGCAGTTTCGGTCAGGGCACAGATACGCAGTATTTT
TRBD2	many	TRBV30	TRBJ2-1	CAWTQGLAGARNEQFF	TGTGCCTGGACTCAAGGACTAGCGGGGGCCCGCAATGAGCAGTTCTTC
TRBD1	many	TRBV7-8	TRBJ1-5	CASSFRDRDNQPQHF	TGTGCCAGCAGCTTCCGGGACAGGGACAATCAGCCCCAGCATTTT
NA	many	TRBV7-2	TRBJ1-4	CASSLSRGFNEKLFF	TGTGCCAGCAGCTTAAGTCGGGGCTTTAATGAAAAACTGTTTTTT
TRBD2	many	TRBV7-2	TRBJ2-3	CASSAAATAGGDTQYF	TGTGCCAGCAGCGCCGCGGCGACCGCGGGGGGCGATACGCAGTATTTT
TRBD2	NA	TRBV20-1	TRBJ2-1	CSATGSGTSGKRSSYNEQFF	TGCAGTGCTACCGGATCCGGGACTAGCGGGAAAAGGAGCTCCTACAATGAGCAGTTCTTC
TRBD1	NA	TRBV12-3/TRBV12-4	TRBJ1-2	CASSLDRTQYGYTF	TGTGCCAGCAGTTTGGACAGGACCCAGTATGGCTACACCTTC
NA	many	TRBV7-2	TRBJ2-2	CASSLNAGRITGELFF	TGTGCCAGCAGCTTAAATGCAGGGAGAATCACCGGGGAGCTGTTTTTT
NA	few	TRBV7-3	TRBJ2-7	CASSLRQSGEQYF	TGTGCCAGCAGCTTAAGACAGAGTGGCGAGCAGTACTTC
NA	many	TRBV11-2	TRBJ2-7	CASSLGVRSGGAGYEQYF	TGTGCCAGCAGCTTAGGAGTCCGAAGTGGAGGTGCGGGGTACGAGCAGTACTTC
NA	NA	TRBV4-3	TRBJ2-7	CASSQGSSPSYEQYF	TGCGCCAGCAGCCAAGGGTCGTCGCCCTCCTACGAGCAGTACTTC
TRBD1	many	TRBV28	TRBJ2-7	CASSSGTGVTYEQYF	TGTGCCAGCAGTTCGGGGACAGGGGTAACCTACGAGCAGTACTTC
NA	many	TRBV7-8	TRBJ2-7	CASSFHTPYEQYF	TGTGCCAGCAGCTTTCACACACCCTACGAGCAGTACTTC
TRBD2	many	TRBV12-3/TRBV12-4	TRBJ2-7	CASSLGGTASYEQYF	TGTGCCAGCAGTTTGGGGGGGACTGCCTCCTACGAGCAGTACTTC
TRBD1	NA	TRBV28	TRBJ1-2	CASSFGGQYRDTF	TGTGCCAGCAGTTTTGGGGGACAGTATAGGGACACCTTC
NA	NA	TRBV20-1	TRBJ2-1	CSARDLGTLGNEQFF	TGCAGTGCTAGAGATCTAGGGACTCTAGGTAATGAGCAGTTCTTC
NA	many	TRBV7-2	TRBJ1-2	CASSWTRAAYGYTF	TGTGCCAGCAGCTGGACCAGGGCGGCGTATGGCTACACCTTC
NA	NA	TRBV4-1	TRBJ2-7	CASSQDPPGAPYEQYF	TGCGCCAGCAGCCAAGATCCCCCAGGGGCCCCCTACGAGCAGTACTTC